This paragraph covers one TCR beta chain sequence. Its antigen is undetermined. The protocol was immunoSEQ multiplex PCR, while the TCRdb copy is restricted to in-frame clones and leaves out a portion. The table has about 94,000 clones, almost 90% seen once. This entry is derived from a study of T cell responses to AZD1222 COVID-19 vaccine. Notes on the study in general: Nearly half of spike-specific TCRs reportedly target unmutated variant regions.

The germline gives CDR1 SQVTM, CDR2 ANQGSEA. This CDR3 contains 13 residues. V was pared by 3 bases and J by 5 bases, with 13 bases between. The genes are TRBV29-1 and TRBJ1-2; D call uncertain. The receptor comes from an adult in good health. The specimen comprised peripheral blood, sampled on day 0 of AZD1222 vaccination. The CDR3 DNA follows: TGCAGCGTTGATAAGTTGGGCGGGTATGGCTACACCTTC. It yields the protein CSVDKLGGYGYTF.